This passage covers 5 T cell receptor beta chains from one sample sequenced in a study of shared clonotypes between healthy human individuals. Some clones are missing from TCRdb's copy, which holds only in-frame ones; the method was immunoSEQ multiplex PCR. The repertoire holds some 2.1 million clones, with 90% to 95% as singletons. The sample was naive CD4+ T cells sorted from blood. Subset indicated: CD45RA+ positively selected. These receptors came from a man in his late teens or twenties in good health.

The chain combines TRBV7-2 with TRBJ2-7; D remains ambiguous. The CDR3 loop spans 15 amino acids. V lost 5 bases and J lost 4, with 18 bases in between. Per germline, CDR1 SGHTA and CDR2 FQGNSA. DNA for the CDR3: TGTGCCAGCAGCCCCACAAGTAGCCACCCTTACGAGCAGTACTTC. Its protein product is CASSPTSSHPYEQYF.

The chain uses TRBV30 and TRBJ2-2; 10 bases align to TRBD2. CDR3 length: 17 residues. Unmatched junction bases numbered 7, after V lost 0 bases and J lost 3 bases. Germline assignment: CDR1 GTSNPN and CDR2 SVGIG (reference sequence). This CDR3 reads CAWSVSRTSGDTGELFF. CDR3 sequence (DNA): TGTGCCTGGAGTGTATCCCGAACTAGCGGGGACACCGGGGAGCTGTTTTTT.

This clone appeared once. This chain links TRBV5-4 with TRBJ2-4; perhaps TRBD2 as D (6 bases). V lost 4 bases to trimming and J lost 0 bases, with 14 bases between them. Germline V CDR1 and CDR2: SGHNT, YYREEE (reference sequence). This CDR3 has 16 amino acids. The DNA for the CDR3 is TGTGCCAGCAGCCCCTCGGACGGGAGAGCCAAAAACATTCAGTACTTC. It yields the protein CASSPSDGRAKNIQYF.

The chain has TRBV2 and TRBJ1-5; weak D call: TRBD1 (5 bases). The germline V gene has CDR1 SNHLY and CDR2 FYNNEI. Trimming took off 10 bases at V and 7 bases at J, with 17 bases between the two ends. This CDR3 contains 13 residues. The DNA of the CDR3 is TGTGCCACATCCCAGGGTAGGGACCAGCCCCAGCATTTT. Its translation: CATSQGRDQPQHF.

The V and J genes are TRBV20-1 and TRBJ1-1, with D perhaps matching TRBD1 (6 bases). Germline values: CDR1 DFQATT, CDR2 SNEGSKA (reference sequence). This CDR3 has 10 amino acids. Trimming took off 7 bases at V and 13 bases at J, with 16 bases between the two ends. CDR3 sequence (DNA): TGCAGTGTGTCAAGGGGGTGGGATTTCTTT. Translated: CSVSRGWDFF.